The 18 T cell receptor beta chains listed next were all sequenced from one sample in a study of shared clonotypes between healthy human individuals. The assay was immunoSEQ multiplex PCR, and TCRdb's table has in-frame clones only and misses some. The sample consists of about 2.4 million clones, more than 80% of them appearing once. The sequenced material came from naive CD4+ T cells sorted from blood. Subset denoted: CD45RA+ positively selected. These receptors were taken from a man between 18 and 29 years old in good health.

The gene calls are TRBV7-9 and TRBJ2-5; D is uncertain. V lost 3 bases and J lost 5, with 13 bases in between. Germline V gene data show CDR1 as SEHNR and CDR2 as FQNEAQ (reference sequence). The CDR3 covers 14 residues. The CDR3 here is CASSFGKASETQYF. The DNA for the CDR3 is TGTGCCAGCAGCTTCGGAAAGGCCAGCGAGACCCAGTACTTC.

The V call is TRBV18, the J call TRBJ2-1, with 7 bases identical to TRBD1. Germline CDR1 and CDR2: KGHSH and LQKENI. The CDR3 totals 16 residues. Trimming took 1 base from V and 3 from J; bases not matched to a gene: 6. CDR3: CASSPRQGSNYNEQFF. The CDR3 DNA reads TGTGCCAGCTCACCACGACAGGGCAGCAACTACAATGAGCAGTTCTTC. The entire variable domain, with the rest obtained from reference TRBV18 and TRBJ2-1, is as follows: NAGVMQNPRHLVRRRGQEARLRCSPMKGHSHVYWYRQLPEEGLKFMVYLQKENIIDESGMPKERFSAEFPKEGPSILRIQQVVRGDSAAYFCASSPRQGSNYNEQFFGPGTRLTVL.

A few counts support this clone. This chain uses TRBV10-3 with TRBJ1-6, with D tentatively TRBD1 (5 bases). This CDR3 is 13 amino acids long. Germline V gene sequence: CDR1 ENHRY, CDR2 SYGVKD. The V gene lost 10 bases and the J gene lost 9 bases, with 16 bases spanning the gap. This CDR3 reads CATRRGEASPLHF. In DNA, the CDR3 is TGTGCCACCCGGAGAGGGGAAGCTTCACCCCTCCACTTT.

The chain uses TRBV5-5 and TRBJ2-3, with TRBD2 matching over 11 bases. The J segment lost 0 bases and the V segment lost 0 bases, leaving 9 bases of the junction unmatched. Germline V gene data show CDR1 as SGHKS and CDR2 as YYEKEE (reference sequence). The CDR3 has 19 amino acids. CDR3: CASSLGLAGPPRSTDTQYF. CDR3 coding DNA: TGTGCCAGCAGCTTGGGACTAGCGGGGCCTCCTCGGAGCACAGATACGCAGTATTTT.

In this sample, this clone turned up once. In nucleotides, the CDR3 is TGTGCCCTGGGGACTAGCCAAAGCGACGAGCAGTACTTC. Translating it yields CALGTSQSDEQYF. V and J are TRBV10-3 and TRBJ2-7; 9 bases fit TRBD2. Germline CDR1 is ENHRY and CDR2 is SYGVKD. This CDR3 has 13 residues. Germline trimming cut 11 bases from V and 5 bases from J; bases unmatched to any gene: 10.

Written as DNA, the CDR3 is TGTGCCAGCAGCTTAACTAACTATGGCTACACCTTC. Translation gives CASSLTNYGYTF. The V and J genes are TRBV7-8 and TRBJ1-2; D is unclear. The germline gives CDR1 SGHVS, CDR2 FQNEAQ. The CDR3 covers 12 residues. Trimming cost V 2 bases and J 0 bases, with 1 base left between them.

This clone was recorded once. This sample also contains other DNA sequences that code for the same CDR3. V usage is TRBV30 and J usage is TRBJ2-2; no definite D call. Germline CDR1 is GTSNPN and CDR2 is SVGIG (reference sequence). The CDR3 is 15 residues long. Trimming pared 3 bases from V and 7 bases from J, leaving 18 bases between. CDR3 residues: CAWSVQLGIGGELFF. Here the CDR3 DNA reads TGTGCCTGGAGCGTCCAGTTGGGGATAGGCGGGGAGCTGTTTTTT.

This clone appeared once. The CDR3: CASSHWDGGLYNEQFF. CDR3 nucleotides: TGCGCCAGCAGTCACTGGGACGGGGGACTTTACAATGAGCAGTTCTTC. The J gene is TRBJ2-1, the V gene TRBV5-1; D might be TRBD2 (6 bases). Germline-derived CDR1 and CDR2 are SGHRS and YFSETQ. Trimming removed 5 bases at V and 4 bases at J, with 19 bases between. The CDR3 totals 16 residues.

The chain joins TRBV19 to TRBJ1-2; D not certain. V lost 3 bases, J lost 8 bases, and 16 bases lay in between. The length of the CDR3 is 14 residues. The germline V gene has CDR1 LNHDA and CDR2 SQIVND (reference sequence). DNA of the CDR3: TGTGCCAGTAGTATTCAACCCCTCGAGGAGGGCTACACCTTC. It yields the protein CASSIQPLEEGYTF.

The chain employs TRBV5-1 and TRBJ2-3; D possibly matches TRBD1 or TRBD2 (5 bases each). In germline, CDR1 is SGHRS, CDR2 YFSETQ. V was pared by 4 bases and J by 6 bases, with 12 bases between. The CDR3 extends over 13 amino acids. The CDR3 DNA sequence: TGCGCCAGCAGCGACGGGACCGGGGATACGCAGTATTTT. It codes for CASSDGTGDTQYF.

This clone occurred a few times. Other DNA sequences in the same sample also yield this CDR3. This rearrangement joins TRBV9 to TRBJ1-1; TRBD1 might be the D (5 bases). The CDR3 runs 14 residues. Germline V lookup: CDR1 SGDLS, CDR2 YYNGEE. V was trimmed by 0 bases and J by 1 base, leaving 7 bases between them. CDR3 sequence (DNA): TGTGCCAGCAGCGTAGGACAGACGAACACTGAAGCTTTCTTT. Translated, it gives CASSVGQTNTEAFF.

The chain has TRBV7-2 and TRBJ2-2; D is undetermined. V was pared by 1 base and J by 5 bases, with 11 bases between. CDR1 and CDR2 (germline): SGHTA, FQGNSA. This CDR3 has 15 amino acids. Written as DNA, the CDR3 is TGTGCCAGCAGCTTAGTGCAGTTGAGGACCGGGGAGCTGTTTTTT. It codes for CASSLVQLRTGELFF.

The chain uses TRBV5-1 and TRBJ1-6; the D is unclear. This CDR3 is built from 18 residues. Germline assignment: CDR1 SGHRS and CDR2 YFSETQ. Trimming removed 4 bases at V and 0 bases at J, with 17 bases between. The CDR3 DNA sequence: TGCGCCAGCAGCATTATGGAGACACCCAGCTCCTATAATTCACCCCTCCACTTT. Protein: CASSIMETPSSYNSPLHF.

DNA of the CDR3: TGTGCCAGCAGAGAAACCGGAGTTAATCAGCCCCAGCATTTT. Translating it yields CASRETGVNQPQHF. The rearrangement uses TRBV25-1 and TRBJ1-5; no reliable D call. The CDR3 is 14 residues long. The V and J ends lost 6 bases and 4 bases respectively, with 13 bases between them. The germline V gene has CDR1 MGHDK and CDR2 SYGVNS. The complete variable domain, with remaining parts taken from reference TRBV25-1 and TRBJ1-5, reads EADIYQTPRYLVIGTGKKITLECSQTMGHDKMYWYQQDPGMELHLIHYSYGVNSTEKGDLSSESTVSRIRTEHFPLTLESARPSHTSQYLCASRETGVNQPQHFGDGTRLSIL.

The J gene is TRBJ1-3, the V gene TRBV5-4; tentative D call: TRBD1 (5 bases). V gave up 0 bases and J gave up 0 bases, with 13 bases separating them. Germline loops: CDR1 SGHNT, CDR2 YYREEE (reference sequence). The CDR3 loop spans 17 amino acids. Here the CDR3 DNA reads TGTGCCAGCAGCTTGGGGGGGGAAACTCTCTCTGGAAACACCATATATTTT. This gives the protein CASSLGGETLSGNTIYF.

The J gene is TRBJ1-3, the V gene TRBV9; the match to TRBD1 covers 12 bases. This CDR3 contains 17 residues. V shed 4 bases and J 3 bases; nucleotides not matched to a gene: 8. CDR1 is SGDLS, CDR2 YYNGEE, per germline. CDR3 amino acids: CASSPGQGAKHGNTIYF. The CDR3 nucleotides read TGTGCCAGCAGCCCGGGACAGGGGGCGAAGCATGGAAACACCATATATTTT. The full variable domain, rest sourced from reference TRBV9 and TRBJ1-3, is DSGVTQTPKHLITATGQRVTLRCSPRSGDLSVYWYQQSLDQGLQFLIQYYNGEERAKGNILERFSAQQFPDLHSELNLSSLELGDSALYFCASSPGQGAKHGNTIYFGEGSWLTVV.

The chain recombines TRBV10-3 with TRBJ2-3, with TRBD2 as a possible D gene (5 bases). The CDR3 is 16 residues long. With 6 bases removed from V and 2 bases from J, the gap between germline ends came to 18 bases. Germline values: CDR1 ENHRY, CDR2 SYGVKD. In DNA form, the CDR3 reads TGTGCCATCAGGGGGTCAGCGGCCGACACCACAGATACGCAGTATTTT. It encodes CAIRGSAADTTDTQYF.

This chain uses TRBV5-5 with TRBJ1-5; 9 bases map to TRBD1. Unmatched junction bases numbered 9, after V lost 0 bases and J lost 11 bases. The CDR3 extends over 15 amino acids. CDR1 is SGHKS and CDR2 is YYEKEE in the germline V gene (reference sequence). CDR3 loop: CASSLGTGVGSTQHF. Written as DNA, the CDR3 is TGTGCCAGCAGCTTGGGGACAGGGGTTGGTTCGACCCAGCATTTT.